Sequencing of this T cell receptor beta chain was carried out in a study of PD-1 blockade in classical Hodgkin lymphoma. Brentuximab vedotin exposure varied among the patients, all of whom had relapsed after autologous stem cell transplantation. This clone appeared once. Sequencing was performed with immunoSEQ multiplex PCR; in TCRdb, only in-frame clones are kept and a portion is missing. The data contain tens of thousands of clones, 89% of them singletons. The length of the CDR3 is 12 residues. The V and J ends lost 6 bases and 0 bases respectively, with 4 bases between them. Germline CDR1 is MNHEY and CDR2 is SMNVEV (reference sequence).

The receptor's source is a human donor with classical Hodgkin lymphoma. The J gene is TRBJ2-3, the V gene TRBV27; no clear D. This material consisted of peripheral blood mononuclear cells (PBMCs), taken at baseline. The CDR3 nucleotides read TGTGCCAGCAGAGGCAGCACAGATACGCAGTATTTT. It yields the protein CASRGSTDTQYF.